Below are 14 T cell receptor beta chains sequenced from a single sample in a study of cytomegalovirus exposure and HLA in healthy donors. TCRdb keeps only in-frame clones here, not all; method: immunoSEQ multiplex PCR. The repertoire holds about 76,000 clones, with about 93% as singletons. The sequenced sample was PBMCs. These receptors came from a woman aged 18 to 35 in good health and CMV-seronegative.

CDR3 nucleotides: TGTGCCAGCAGTCCCGGGACTGGAACCTACGAGCAGTACTTC. This gives the protein CASSPGTGTYEQYF. The chain employs TRBV5-4 and TRBJ2-7; D may be TRBD2 (6 bases). CDR3 length: 14 residues. Trimming shortened V by 5 bases and J by 2 bases, and 14 bases separated the two germline ends. Germline CDR1 is SGHNT and CDR2 is YYREEE (reference sequence). Filled out from reference TRBV5-4 and TRBJ2-7, the complete variable domain reads ETGVTQSPTHLIKTRGQQVTLRCSSQSGHNTVSWYQQALGQGPQFIFQYYREEENGRGNFPPRFSGLQFPNYSSELNVNALELDDSALYLCASSPGTGTYEQYFGPGTRLTVT.

The CDR3 loop reads CASSQEPTSGPSDTQYF. The CDR3 region has the DNA TGCGCCAGCAGCCAAGAACCGACTAGCGGACCCTCAGATACGCAGTATTTT. The gene calls are TRBV4-1 and TRBJ2-3; 9 bases are a match to TRBD2. The V gene's germline CDR1 is MGHRA and CDR2 YSYEKL. The V segment lost 0 bases and the J segment 4 bases; nucleotides outside the gene matches: 8. This CDR3 contains 17 residues.

The V gene is TRBV6-5, the J gene TRBJ1-5; 8 bases map to TRBD1. The length of the CDR3 is 15 residues. CDR1 MNHEY and CDR2 SVGAGI come from the germline V gene. Trimming at V came to 5 bases and at J to 6 bases, leaving 9 bases not matched to a gene. CDR3 region: CASSARQGTFQPQHF. CDR3 bases: TGTGCCAGCAGTGCCCGACAGGGGACGTTTCAGCCCCAGCATTTT.

The CDR3 spells CASSTRSGGEETQYF. In nucleotides, the CDR3 is TGTGCCAGCAGCACTCGCAGCGGGGGGGAGGAGACCCAGTACTTC. V gene TRBV13 combines with J gene TRBJ2-5; TRBD2 matches 10 bases. V was clipped by 5 bases and J by 5 bases; unmatched bases: 8. The CDR3 length is 15 residues. Germline-derived CDR1 and CDR2 are PRHDT and FYEKMQ (reference sequence).

The V call is TRBV18, the J call TRBJ1-2; D possibly corresponds to TRBD1 (5 bases). With 2 bases removed from V and 3 bases from J, the gap between germline ends came to 10 bases. Germline loops: CDR1 KGHSH, CDR2 LQKENI. This CDR3 has 14 amino acids. CDR3 DNA: TGTGCCAGCTCACCAAGGACGGGGGACTATGGCTACACCTTC. Translating gives CASSPRTGDYGYTF.

The chain joins TRBV5-1 to TRBJ2-7; 7 nucleotides line up with TRBD2. CDR1 is SGHRS and CDR2 is YFSETQ in the germline V gene. The V gene end was trimmed by 8 bases and the J gene end by 1 base; junction bases not matched to a gene: 0. This CDR3 has 11 amino acids. The DNA for the CDR3 is TGCGCCAGGGGGGGGTCCTACGAGCAGTACTTC. Its translation is CARGGSYEQYF.

The chain has TRBV5-4 and TRBJ2-2, with 9 positions matching TRBD1. With V trimmed by 4 bases and J by 1 base, 2 bases remained unmatched. The CDR3 totals 15 residues. Germline V gene data show CDR1 as SGHNT and CDR2 as YYREEE (reference sequence). The CDR3 reads CASSPTGGNTGELFF. The DNA of the CDR3 is TGTGCCAGCAGCCCGACAGGGGGGAACACCGGGGAGCTGTTTTTT.

The V gene is TRBV6-1, the J gene TRBJ1-3; a possible D gene is TRBD1 (5 bases). CDR1 is MNHNS and CDR2 is SASEGT in the germline V gene. The CDR3 runs to 14 residues. Trimming left V 0 bases short and J 4 bases short, with 7 bases between. This chain's CDR3 is CASSEATGGNTIYF. CDR3 in DNA: TGTGCCAGCAGTGAAGCAACAGGAGGAAACACCATATATTTT.

The rearrangement uses TRBV28 and TRBJ2-5; 7 nucleotides agree with TRBD2. V was pared by 4 bases and J by 5 bases, with 7 bases of the junction left unmatched. The germline CDR1 and CDR2 sequences are MDHEN and SYDVKM. The length of the CDR3 is 14 residues. CDR3 nucleotides: TGTGCCAGCAGTTCGGGGGGAGGAGGTGAGACCCAGTACTTC. It yields the protein CASSSGGGGETQYF.

This clone was observed a single time. The chain links TRBV5-4 to TRBJ1-6; tentative D call: TRBD1 (6 bases). V gave up 4 bases and J gave up 9 bases, with 17 bases separating them. Per the germline V gene, CDR1 is SGHNT and CDR2 is YYREEE (reference sequence). The CDR3 spans 15 residues. CDR3 DNA: TGTGCCAGCAGCGTTGCTACAGGGTCGGGTTCACCCCTCCACTTT. Protein: CASSVATGSGSPLHF.

V and J are TRBV19 and TRBJ1-1; the match to TRBD1 covers 7 bases. The V segment lost 4 bases and the J segment 4 bases; nucleotides outside the gene matches: 12. Germline values: CDR1 LNHDA, CDR2 SQIVND (reference sequence). The CDR3 consists of 16 residues. The CDR3 coding sequence is TGTGCCAGTAGTAGGGGCCCGGGAGGGGGCGGCACTGAAGCTTTCTTT. Translating it yields CASSRGPGGGGTEAFF.

The chain recombines TRBV2 with TRBJ2-6, with 7 bases matching TRBD1. Germline CDR1 and CDR2: SNHLY and FYNNEI. CDR3 length equals 15 residues. After removal of 5 bases from V and 3 bases from J, the junction contained 4 bases not matched to a gene. The CDR3 region is CASSLDRVGANVLTF. CDR3 sequence (DNA): TGTGCCAGCAGTCTCGACAGGGTTGGGGCCAACGTCCTGACTTTC.

The chain couples TRBV7-9 to TRBJ2-3; D is uncertain. The CDR3 covers 14 residues. Germline V lookup: CDR1 SEHNR, CDR2 FQNEAQ (reference sequence). V was cut by 0 bases and J by 3 bases, with 7 bases left in between. Written as DNA, the CDR3 is TGTGCCAGCAGCTTAGCGGGCCGTACAGATACGCAGTATTTT. Its protein product is CASSLAGRTDTQYF.

This chain links TRBV5-6 with TRBJ2-7; 7 bases agree with TRBD2. This CDR3 has 14 amino acids. Germline assignment: CDR1 SGHDT and CDR2 YYEEEE. V was clipped by 0 bases and J by 5 bases; unmatched bases: 5. This chain's CDR3 is CASSLAAGMDEQYF. The CDR3 coding sequence is TGTGCCAGCAGCTTGGCAGCGGGGATGGACGAGCAGTACTTC.